These 5 T cell receptor beta chains were sequenced from one sample in a study of T cells expressing NK-cell markers. TCRdb reanalyzed the 5' RACE reads, giving one entry per CDR3 protein sequence and no DNA. The sample has about 430,000 distinct CDR3 sequences. The sequenced sample was blood T cells: a sorted CD56 or NKG2C T cell subset, CD4+ or CD8+ T cells, or bulk PBMC T cells (not recorded which). The receptors come from a woman between 45 and 60 years old in good health.

V is TRBV10-3 and J is TRBJ1-1; TCRdb outputs TRBD1, but without DNA this stays unchecked. The CDR3 runs 14 residues. Germline values: CDR1 ENHRY, CDR2 SYGVKD. The CDR3 spells CAIRNPGQTPEAFF.

The gene calls are TRBV18 and TRBJ2-1; the TCRdb call, TRBD1, lacks DNA for checking. This CDR3 spans 15 amino acids. Germline CDR1 KGHSH, CDR2 LQKENI. The CDR3 sequence is CASLPGGKAWNEQFF. The entire variable domain, with the rest obtained from reference TRBV18 and TRBJ2-1, is as follows: NAGVMQNPRHLVRRRGQEARLRCSPMKGHSHVYWYRQLPEEGLKFMVYLQKENIIDESGMPKERFSAEFPKEGPSILRIQQVVRGDSAAYFCASLPGGKAWNEQFFGPGTRLTVL.

The V call is TRBV7-8, the J call TRBJ2-1. CDR3 size: 15 residues. Germline V gene data show CDR1 as SGHVS and CDR2 as FQNEAQ. The CDR3: CASSLEAGPYNEQFF.

CDR3 amino acids: CASSLRSAGFGYTF. This chain uses TRBV7-9 with TRBJ1-2. The V gene's germline CDR1 is SEHNR and CDR2 FQNEAQ (reference sequence). CDR3 length equals 14 residues. Full variable domain (missing parts from reference TRBV7-9 and TRBJ1-2): DTGVSQNPRHKITKRGQNVTFRCDPISEHNRLYWYRQTLGQGPEFLTYFQNEAQLEKSRLLSDRFSAERPKGSFSTLEIQRTEQGDSAMYLCASSLRSAGFGYTFGSGTRLTVV.

The chain combines TRBV7-8 with TRBJ2-1; there is no DNA to check the TCRdb D call of TRBD2. CDR3 size: 16 residues. Looked up from germline, CDR1 is SGHVS and CDR2 is FQNEAQ. CDR3 sequence: CASSTLAGGSYNEQFF. The full variable domain, completed using reference TRBV7-8 and TRBJ2-1, is GAGVSQSPRYKVAKRGQDVALRCDPISGHVSLFWYQQALGQGPEFLTYFQNEAQLDKSGLPSDRFFAERPEGSVSTLKIQRTQQEDSAVYLCASSTLAGGSYNEQFFGPGTRLTVL.